This T cell receptor (beta chain) is from a study of memory CD4+ T cells and cytomegalovirus serostatus. The CDR3 has 15 residues. CDR1 and CDR2 (germline): SGHNT, YENEEA. Germline trimming cut 5 bases from V and 0 bases from J; bases unmatched to any gene: 3. TCRdb's copy holds only in-frame clones and misses some; the assay was immunoSEQ multiplex PCR. Seen here are tens of thousands of clones, about 80% observed once, and the top ten hold approximately 4.5%. The sort gate was single viable CD3+CD4+CD8-CD45RO+ cells for memory CD4+ T cells. CD4+ T cells were isolated by positive magnetic selection. The chain is built from TRBV11-3 and TRBJ2-2, with 7 bases that match TRBD2. The source material was memory CD4+ T cells from blood. The TCR comes from an adult in good health and CMV-seropositive. The CDR3, as DNA: TGTGCCAGCAGCACGGGACTAACGAACACCGGGGAGCTGTTTTTT. Protein: CASSTGLTNTGELFF. The full variable domain, rest sourced from reference TRBV11-3 and TRBJ2-2, is EAGVVQSPRYKIIEKKQPVAFWCNPISGHNTLYWYLQNLGQGPELLIRYENEEAVDDSQLPKDRFSAERLKGVDSTLKIQPAELGDSAVYLCASSTGLTNTGELFFGEGSRLTVL.